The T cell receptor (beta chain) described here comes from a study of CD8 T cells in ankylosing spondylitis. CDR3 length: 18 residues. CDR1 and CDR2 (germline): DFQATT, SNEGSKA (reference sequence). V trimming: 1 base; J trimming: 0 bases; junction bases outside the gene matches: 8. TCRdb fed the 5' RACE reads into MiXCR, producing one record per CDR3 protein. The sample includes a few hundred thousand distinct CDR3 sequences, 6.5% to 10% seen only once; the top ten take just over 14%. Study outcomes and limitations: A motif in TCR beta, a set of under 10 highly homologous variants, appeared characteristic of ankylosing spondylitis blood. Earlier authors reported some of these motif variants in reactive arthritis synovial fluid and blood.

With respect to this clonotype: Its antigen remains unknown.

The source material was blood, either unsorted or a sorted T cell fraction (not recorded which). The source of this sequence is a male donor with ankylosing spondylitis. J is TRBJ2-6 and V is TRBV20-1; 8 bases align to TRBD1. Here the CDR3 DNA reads TGCAGTGCTAGAGCCCCCCGGGACAGGAGCTCTGGGGCCAACGTCCTGACTTTC. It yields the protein CSARAPRDRSSGANVLTF.